This T cell receptor beta chain was obtained from a study of Ad26.COV2.S vaccination and SARS-CoV-2 variants. Study-level results: The breadth of spike-specific CD8+ and CD4+ T cell responses after vaccination was reportedly substantial. Estimates derived from TCR breadth and depth analyses may have underestimated total T cell responses.

Germline CDR1 KGHDR, CDR2 SFDVKD. V trimming: 2 bases; J trimming: 7 bases; junction bases outside the gene matches: 7. This CDR3 is 14 amino acids long. Turning to this clone: The antigen is unknown.

Described treatment: over 15 received Ad26.COV2.S at low or high dose, single or two shots; about 5 received placebo; per-sample allocation not given. Sampling was performed 63 days after the first vaccine or placebo injection. Within Boston, the person who donated was an adult of 18-55 years. Sequencing used immunoSEQ multiplex PCR; TCRdb keeps in-frame clones, though not all of them. The data contain 440,000 or so clones, 80% to 90% of them singletons. The genes are TRBV24-1 and TRBJ2-7, with 7 bases aligning to TRBD1. The receptor was derived from a person aged 18-65 years who received the Ad26.COV2.S COVID-19 vaccine or a placebo. Material: peripheral blood, obtained in a trial of Ad26.COV2.S vaccine versus placebo. The CDR3: CATSDSIQGKEQYF. The CDR3, as DNA: TGTGCCACCAGTGATTCTATACAGGGGAAAGAGCAGTACTTC.